This T cell receptor (beta chain) was retrieved from a study of OX40 agonist ivuxolimab in advanced cancers. On the study more broadly: Ivuxolimab, which is an agonistic anti-OX40 (CD134) antibody, was administered to the patients. At 82.7% male, the cohort had a mean age of 60 years, ranging from roughly 23 to 80. Having had anti-PD-1, anti-PD-L1 or anti-CTLA-4 therapy before was allowed, and around 44% had some. Study-wide results and limits: Clonal expansion from baseline to week 6 occurred in both CD4+ and CD8+ T cells.

The CDR3 has 15 residues. Trimming left V 5 bases short and J 1 base short, with 14 bases between. Germline V lookup: CDR1 SGHTA, CDR2 FQGNSA. Concerning this clone itself: Its antigen is still unknown.

Produced via immunoSEQ multiplex PCR; TCRdb's table is partial and in-frame only. The data hold about 28,000 clones, with approximately 78% observed a single time. This chain connects TRBV7-2 to TRBJ1-1; possibly TRBD1 for D (6 bases). This sample comprised CD4+ or CD8+ T cells sorted from blood, obtained in a trial of the OX40 agonist ivuxolimab. The receptor was derived from an adult with an advanced solid tumor such as melanoma, head and neck, liver or kidney cancer. CDR3 in DNA: TGTGCCAGCAGCACCAACAGGGCTGGGAACACTGAAGCTTTCTTT. Its protein product is CASSTNRAGNTEAFF.